The 17 T cell receptor beta chains below all came from one sample that was sequenced in a study of CD8+ T cells in alopecia areata. Isolated RNA was reverse transcribed into cDNA used as the sequencing template. Profiled with immunoSEQ multiplex PCR; TCRdb holds only in-frame clones, not every one. The sample includes about 180,000 clones, 50% to 70% of them seen just once. The input for sequencing was CD4+ T cells sorted from blood, taken at week 0. The receptors come from a human donor with alopecia areata.

The chain has TRBV30 and TRBJ1-2; 8 nucleotides line up with TRBD1. CDR3 length: 14 residues. V shed 1 base, J shed 5 bases, and the junction held 6 bases outside the gene matches. Germline V gives CDR1 GTSNPN, CDR2 SVGIG (reference sequence). This CDR3 is CAWSGQGTTYGYTF. The CDR3 DNA follows: TGTGCCTGGAGTGGACAGGGGACCACTTATGGCTACACCTTC.

This chain links TRBV5-1 with TRBJ2-3; D unresolved. This CDR3 has 14 residues. The germline CDR1 and CDR2 sequences are SGHRS and YFSETQ. V dropped 4 bases and J dropped 2 bases, with 11 bases sitting between them. In DNA form, the CDR3 reads TGCGCCAGCAGCCCTCCCGAGTACACAGATACGCAGTATTTT. Protein sequence: CASSPPEYTDTQYF.

V usage is TRBV29-1 and J usage is TRBJ2-7, with a possible D match to TRBD2 (5 bases). The germline CDR1 and CDR2 sequences are SQVTM and ANQGSEA. The V and J ends lost 4 bases and 7 bases respectively, with 8 bases between them. CDR3 length: 10 amino acids. The CDR3 DNA is TGCAGCGTTGGAGGGCTAGAGCAGTACTTC. Its translation: CSVGGLEQYF.

This clone was observed once. V and J are TRBV29-1 and TRBJ1-1, with D hard to call. Germline CDR1 SQVTM, CDR2 ANQGSEA. The V and J ends lost 2 bases and 1 base respectively, with 5 bases between them. The CDR3 sequence is 12 residues long. This chain's CDR3 is CSVEIRNTEAFF. The CDR3 region has the DNA TGCAGCGTTGAAATCAGGAACACTGAAGCTTTCTTT.

V and J are TRBV2 and TRBJ2-2; the match to TRBD1 covers 9 bases. Germline CDR1 reads SNHLY; CDR2 reads FYNNEI. This CDR3 region has 14 residues. Germline trimming cut 6 bases from V and 6 bases from J; bases unmatched to any gene: 5. The CDR3 region is CASRKDRGAGELFF. As DNA, the CDR3 is TGTGCCAGCAGAAAGGACAGGGGCGCCGGGGAGCTGTTTTTT.

This chain links TRBV5-1 with TRBJ2-1; D possibly uses TRBD1 or TRBD2 (5 bases each). The CDR3 covers 16 residues. Germline loops: CDR1 SGHRS, CDR2 YFSETQ. The V gene lost 0 bases and the J gene lost 7 bases, with 17 bases spanning the gap. CDR3 residues: CASSLGLGTPTNEQFF. The CDR3 region has the DNA TGCGCCAGCAGCTTGGGACTGGGGACCCCTACAAATGAGCAGTTCTTC.

V gene TRBV6-5 combines with J gene TRBJ2-5; TRBD2 matches at 9 bases. The trim removed 9 bases at V and 5 bases at J, leaving 10 bases unmatched. Germline assignment: CDR1 MNHEY and CDR2 SVGAGI. The CDR3 has 14 amino acids. The CDR3 region has the DNA TGTGCCAGGCCTTATAGCGGGGGCAGGGAGACCCAGTACTTC. This gives the protein CARPYSGGRETQYF.

This clone was recorded many times. This chain uses TRBV9 with TRBJ2-1; TRBD1 is a possible D gene (5 bases). Trimming pared 0 bases from V and 6 bases from J, leaving 13 bases between. Germline V gene data show CDR1 as SGDLS and CDR2 as YYNGEE. CDR3 length equals 15 residues. For the CDR3, the DNA is TGTGCCAGCAGCGTAGCAGGGATGTTTGGCAATGAGCAGTTCTTC. It codes for CASSVAGMFGNEQFF.

This clone was found once. V usage is TRBV19 and J usage is TRBJ2-5; D is possibly TRBD2 (5 bases). The V end was cut by 2 bases, the J end by 5 bases, with 12 bases between. This CDR3 is 14 amino acids long. The germline V gene encodes CDR1 LNHDA and CDR2 SQIVND (reference sequence). CDR3 sequence: CASSIIPRGETQYF. In DNA, the CDR3 is TGTGCCAGTAGTATAATCCCGAGAGGGGAGACCCAGTACTTC.

The chain employs TRBV10-3 and TRBJ2-1, with 9 bases identical to TRBD2. J was trimmed by 8 bases and V by 2 bases; bases with no gene match: 7. This CDR3 region has 15 residues. Germline CDR1 is ENHRY and CDR2 is SYGVKD. The CDR3 DNA reads as TGTGCCATCAGTGAGCCTAGCGGGGTCTCAGATGAGCAGTTCTTC. This codes for CAISEPSGVSDEQFF.

The chain uses TRBV7-9 and TRBJ2-7; 7 bases align to TRBD1. V lost 4 bases and J lost 0; bases outside the gene matches: 6. This CDR3 region has 15 residues. Per the germline V gene, CDR1 is SEHNR and CDR2 is FQNEAQ (reference sequence). CDR3 sequence reads: CASSSQGQSSYEQYF. DNA for the CDR3: TGTGCCAGCAGCTCCCAGGGACAGAGCTCCTACGAGCAGTACTTC.

This chain joins TRBV5-1 and TRBJ2-5, with 7 bases matching TRBD1. The CDR3 spans 14 residues. J gave up 4 bases and V 0 bases, and 3 bases lay outside the gene matches. Germline-derived CDR1 and CDR2 are SGHRS and YFSETQ. CDR3: CASSLARQGETQYF. As DNA, the CDR3 is TGCGCCAGCAGCTTGGCGAGACAGGGAGAGACCCAGTACTTC.

The chain employs TRBV30 and TRBJ2-7; 12 bases match TRBD1. Germline CDR1 reads GTSNPN; CDR2 reads SVGIG (reference sequence). V trimming: 3 bases; J trimming: 3 bases; junction bases outside the gene matches: 6. The CDR3 sequence is 15 residues long. The CDR3 spells CAWSAGQGAIYEQYF. CDR3 nucleotides: TGTGCCTGGAGCGCGGGACAGGGGGCGATCTACGAGCAGTACTTC.

The V and J genes are TRBV30 and TRBJ2-2; D uncertain. Germline assignment: CDR1 GTSNPN and CDR2 SVGIG (reference sequence). The CDR3 length is 12 residues. CDR3 region: CASGDWTGELFF. The CDR3 coding sequence is TGTGCTTCGGGCGACTGGACCGGGGAGCTGTTTTTT.

The chain carries TRBV15 and TRBJ1-6; TRBD1 agrees at 9 bases. The CDR3 runs 16 residues. Germline-derived CDR1 and CDR2 are LNHNV and YYDKDF (reference sequence). Losses at the gene ends were 1 base for V and 10 bases for J; bases not matched to a gene: 8. The CDR3 DNA reads TGTGCCACCAGCAGAGGACCCCGACAGGGGGGGTCACCCCTCCACTTT. It encodes CATSRGPRQGGSPLHF.

This chain joins TRBV15 and TRBJ2-1, with 8 positions matching TRBD1. The V and J ends lost 0 bases and 7 bases, in that order; junction bases with no gene match: 11. The CDR3 contains 17 residues. CDR1 LNHNV and CDR2 YYDKDF come from the germline V gene (reference sequence). CDR3 nucleotides: TGTGCCACCAGCAGAGACGGTGACAGGGGCCTATTGAATGAGCAGTTCTTC. It specifies CATSRDGDRGLLNEQFF.

This clone was observed a handful of times. The rearrangement uses TRBV29-1 and TRBJ2-1; D tentatively reads TRBD1 or TRBD2 (7 bases each). CDR3 length: 17 amino acids. CDR1 SQVTM and CDR2 ANQGSEA come from the germline V gene. V dropped 1 base and J dropped 1 base, with 17 bases sitting between them. The CDR3 coding sequence is TGCAGCGTTGAAGGGGGAGGGCTCAGGGGGTCCTACAATGAGCAGTTCTTC. Amino acid sequence: CSVEGGGLRGSYNEQFF.